Presented here are 9 T cell receptor beta chains from one specimen sequenced in a study of vaccination effects on CD4 cells after COVID-19. Assay used: immunoSEQ multiplex PCR; TCRdb lists only in-frame clones, some missing. The data show nearly 50,000 clones, around three quarters seen once. Upon completion of 10 to 11 days in culture, CD4+ T cells were isolated. Documented for the person is a PCR-confirmed SARS-CoV-2 infection occurring between March and December 2020. Participants completed two doses of the BNT162b2 or mRNA-1273 vaccine. No antigen has been assigned to these receptors. Source: CD4+ T cells from PBMCs cultured without peptide, taken after COVID-19 vaccination. These receptors all come from a human donor who had a prior SARS-CoV-2 infection.

This clone appeared a few times. The chain uses TRBV11-2 and TRBJ1-3, with D unclear. The V and J ends lost 5 bases and 0 bases respectively, with 11 bases between them. This CDR3 has 15 residues. Germline loops: CDR1 SGHAT, CDR2 FQNNGV. The CDR3 DNA reads as TGTGCCAGCAGCCCCACGCTTTACTCTGGAAACACCATATATTTT. It encodes CASSPTLYSGNTIYF.

The J gene is TRBJ2-5, the V gene TRBV19, with TRBD1 identical over 7 bases. Germline loops: CDR1 LNHDA, CDR2 SQIVND (reference sequence). The length of the CDR3 is 14 residues. Unmatched junction bases numbered 8, after V lost 5 bases and J lost 5 bases. CDR3 bases: TGTGCCAGTAGTTCTAAGGACAGGTTGGAGACCCAGTACTTC. It translates to CASSSKDRLETQYF.

V usage is TRBV7-9 and J usage is TRBJ2-7; 8 nucleotides agree with TRBD1. Germline V gene lookup returns CDR1 SEHNR and CDR2 FQNEAQ (reference sequence). The ends lost 3 bases at V and 5 bases at J; junction bases unmatched: 6. The CDR3 is 14 residues long. Here the CDR3 reads CASSFTGGDDEQYF. Written as DNA, the CDR3 is TGTGCCAGCAGCTTTACAGGGGGTGACGACGAGCAGTACTTC.

The genes are TRBV5-4 and TRBJ2-7; D might be TRBD1 (5 bases). This CDR3 comprises 13 residues. From germline, CDR1 is SGHNT and CDR2 YYREEE (reference sequence). V was shortened by 5 bases and J by 0 bases, with 9 bases between the two germline ends. CDR3 protein: CASRGQGSYEQYF. The CDR3 region has the DNA TGTGCCAGCAGGGGGCAGGGCTCCTACGAGCAGTACTTC.

The chain carries TRBV5-1 and TRBJ1-2; a possible D gene is TRBD1 (5 bases). The CDR3 spans 17 residues. Germline-derived CDR1 and CDR2 are SGHRS and YFSETQ. Trimming removed 4 bases at V and 5 bases at J, with 24 bases between. The CDR3 DNA reads as TGCGCCAGCAGCCCGACGCAGGGAGCGGTTGATATTTATGGCTACACCTTC. Protein: CASSPTQGAVDIYGYTF.

The chain couples TRBV7-3 to TRBJ2-2; D is unresolved. Trimming stripped 1 base from V and 7 bases from J, with 7 bases between. CDR3 size: 13 residues. The V gene's germline CDR1 is SGHTA and CDR2 FQGTGA. The CDR3 protein is CASSLSPGGELFF. The CDR3 nucleotides read TGTGCCAGCAGCTTAAGTCCGGGCGGGGAGCTGTTTTTT.

The genes are TRBV7-9 and TRBJ1-2; D may be TRBD1 (6 bases). CDR1 and CDR2 (germline): SEHNR, FQNEAQ (reference sequence). Trimming stripped 1 base from V and 8 bases from J, with 11 bases between. The CDR3 loop spans 13 amino acids. Here the CDR3 DNA reads TGTGCCAGCAGCTTAGTGACAGGATCAGGCTACACCTTC. It encodes CASSLVTGSGYTF.

The genes are TRBV12-5 and TRBJ1-5; 9 bases match TRBD1. Trimming took 6 bases from V and 5 from J; bases not matched to a gene: 2. The germline V gene encodes CDR1 LGHNT and CDR2 FRNRAP. The CDR3 totals 13 residues. The CDR3 is CASGWDRDQPQHF. CDR3 bases: TGTGCTAGTGGCTGGGACAGGGATCAGCCCCAGCATTTT.

In this sample, this clone turned up a few times. V usage is TRBV27 and J usage is TRBJ2-2; 7 bases are a match to TRBD2. The CDR3 consists of 16 residues. Germline V gives CDR1 MNHEY, CDR2 SMNVEV (reference sequence). V shed 2 bases and J 5 bases; nucleotides not matched to a gene: 8. The CDR3 bases are TGTGCCAGCAGTTTACGTAGCAGGGAGGGTACCGGGGAGCTGTTTTTT. Protein sequence: CASSLRSREGTGELFF.